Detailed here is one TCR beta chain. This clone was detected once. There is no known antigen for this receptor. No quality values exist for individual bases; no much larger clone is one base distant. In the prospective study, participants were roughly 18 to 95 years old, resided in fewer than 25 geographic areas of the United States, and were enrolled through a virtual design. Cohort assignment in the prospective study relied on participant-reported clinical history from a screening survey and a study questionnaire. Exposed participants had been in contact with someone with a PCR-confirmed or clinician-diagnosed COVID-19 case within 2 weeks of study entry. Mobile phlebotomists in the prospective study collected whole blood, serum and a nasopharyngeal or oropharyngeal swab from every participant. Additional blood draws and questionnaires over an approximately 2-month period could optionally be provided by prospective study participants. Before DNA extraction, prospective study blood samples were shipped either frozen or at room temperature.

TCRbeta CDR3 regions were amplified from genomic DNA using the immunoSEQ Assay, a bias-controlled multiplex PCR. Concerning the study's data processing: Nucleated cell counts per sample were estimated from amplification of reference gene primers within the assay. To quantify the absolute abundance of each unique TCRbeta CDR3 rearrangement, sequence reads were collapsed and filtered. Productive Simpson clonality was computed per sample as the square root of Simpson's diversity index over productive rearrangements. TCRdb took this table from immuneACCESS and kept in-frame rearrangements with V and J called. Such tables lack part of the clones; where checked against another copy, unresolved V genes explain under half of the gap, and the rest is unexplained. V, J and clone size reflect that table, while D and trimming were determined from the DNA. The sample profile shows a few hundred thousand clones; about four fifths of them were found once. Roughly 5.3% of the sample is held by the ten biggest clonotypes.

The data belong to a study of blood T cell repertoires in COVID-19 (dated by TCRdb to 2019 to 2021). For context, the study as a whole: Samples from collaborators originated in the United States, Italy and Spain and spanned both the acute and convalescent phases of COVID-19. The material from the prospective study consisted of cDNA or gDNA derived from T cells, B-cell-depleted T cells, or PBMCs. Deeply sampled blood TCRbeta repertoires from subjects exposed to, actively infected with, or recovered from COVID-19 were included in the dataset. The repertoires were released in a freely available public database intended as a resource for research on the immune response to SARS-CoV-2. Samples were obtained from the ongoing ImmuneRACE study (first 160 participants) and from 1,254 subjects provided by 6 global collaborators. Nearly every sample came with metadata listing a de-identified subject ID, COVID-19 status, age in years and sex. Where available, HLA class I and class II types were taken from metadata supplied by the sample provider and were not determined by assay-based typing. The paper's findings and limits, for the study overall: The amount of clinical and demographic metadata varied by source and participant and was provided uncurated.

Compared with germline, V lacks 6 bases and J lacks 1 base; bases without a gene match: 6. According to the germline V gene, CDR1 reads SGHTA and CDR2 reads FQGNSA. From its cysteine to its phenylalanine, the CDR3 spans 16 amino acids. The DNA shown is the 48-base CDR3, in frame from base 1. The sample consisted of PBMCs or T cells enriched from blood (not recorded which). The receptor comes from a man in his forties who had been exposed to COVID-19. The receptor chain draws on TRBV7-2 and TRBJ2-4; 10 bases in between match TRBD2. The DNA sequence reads TGTGCCAGCAGTTACACTAGCGGGATGGCCAAAAACATTCAGTACTTC. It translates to CASSYTSGMAKNIQYF.